These 15 T cell receptor beta chains were all obtained from the same sample, sequenced in a study of vaccination effects on CD4 cells after COVID-19. ViraFEST used viral peptide pools to expand antigen-specific CD4+ T cells before sequencing. The culture ran for roughly ten days before CD4+ T cells were isolated. Vaccine recipients lacked prior SARS-CoV-2 infection and had negative nucleocapsid antibodies. The repertoire was sequenced with immunoSEQ multiplex PCR; TCRdb's copy has only in-frame clones and lacks some. The sample holds about 52,000 clones, 79% seen once. Which antigens these TCRs recognize remains unknown. Sequences were derived from CD4+ T cells from PBMCs cultured with HCoV-OC43 spike peptides, sampled before COVID-19 vaccination. The subset: HCoV-OC43 spike overlapping peptide pool stimulation. These receptors all stem from a human donor who received a COVID-19 vaccine.

The rearrangement links TRBV6-5 to TRBJ1-2; TRBD1 might be the D (6 bases). The CDR3 is made up of 14 amino acids. CDR1 is MNHEY and CDR2 is SVGAGI in the germline V gene. Trimming took 5 bases from V and 4 from J, leaving 14 bases between them. The CDR3 coding sequence is TGTGCCAGCAGTCCACAGGGATTCGGCTATGGCTACACCTTC. It codes for CASSPQGFGYGYTF.

J is TRBJ1-3 and V is TRBV5-1; the D is unclear. Trimming took 4 bases from V and 1 from J, leaving 9 bases between them. In germline, CDR1 is SGHRS, CDR2 YFSETQ. The CDR3 contains 14 residues. Here the CDR3 DNA reads TGCGCCAGCAGCCTGGGCCAGTCTGGAAACACCATATATTTT. It translates to CASSLGQSGNTIYF.

This clone has a handful of counts. The rearrangement uses TRBV7-2 and TRBJ2-7; 10 nucleotides line up with TRBD2. CDR1 and CDR2 (germline): SGHTA, FQGNSA. The J segment lost 3 bases and the V segment lost 1 base, leaving 3 bases of the junction unmatched. The CDR3 spans 15 residues. The CDR3 DNA reads TGTGCCAGCAGCTTAGGTAGCGGGGGGCACTACGAGCAGTACGTC. This gives the protein CASSLGSGGHYEQYV.

This clone was observed a few times. V gene TRBV7-3 combines with J gene TRBJ2-5, with D perhaps TRBD1 (5 bases). CDR1 is SGHTA and CDR2 is FQGTGA in the germline V gene. Trimming removed 1 base from V and 5 bases from J, with 11 bases in between. CDR3 length equals 14 residues. The CDR3 nucleotides are TGTGCCAGCAGCTTAAACTCAGGGTCGGAGACCCAGTACTTC. Translation: CASSLNSGSETQYF.

V gene TRBV6-5 combines with J gene TRBJ1-2; the D is unclear. Trimming shortened V by 5 bases and J by 8 bases, and 12 bases separated the two germline ends. The CDR3 covers 12 residues. CDR1 is MNHEY and CDR2 is SVGAGI in the germline V gene. The CDR3 loop reads CASSIPPGGYTF. The CDR3 bases are TGTGCCAGCAGTATCCCCCCGGGCGGCTACACCTTC.

CDR3 nucleotide sequence: TGCGCCAGCAGCTTGGCCGGCGGGGGGGCTTTGTATGAGCAGTTCTTC. Translated: CASSLAGGGALYEQFF. V gene TRBV5-1 combines with J gene TRBJ2-1; 9 positions agree with TRBD2. V trimming: 0 bases; J trimming: 8 bases; junction bases outside the gene matches: 9. This CDR3 contains 16 residues. Germline V gene sequence: CDR1 SGHRS, CDR2 YFSETQ.

The chain carries TRBV29-1 and TRBJ2-3; TRBD2 might be the D (6 bases). Germline V gene data show CDR1 as SQVTM and CDR2 as ANQGSEA. The CDR3 is 14 residues long. Trimming removed 4 bases from V and 3 bases from J, with 14 bases in between. In nucleotides, the CDR3 is TGCAGCGTTGCGGGGCAGGGAGGTACAGATACGCAGTATTTT. The encoded protein is CSVAGQGGTDTQYF.

The chain has TRBV18 and TRBJ1-3, with D unclear. The CDR3 extends over 14 amino acids. The germline CDR1 and CDR2 sequences are KGHSH and LQKENI. With 6 bases removed from V and 6 bases from J, the gap between germline ends came to 15 bases. The CDR3 nucleotides read TGTGCCAGCTCCGGTACGGAGACCGCAAACACCATATATTTT. Translation: CASSGTETANTIYF.

The J gene is TRBJ2-3, the V gene TRBV7-3; D gene unclear. This CDR3 region has 14 residues. V gave up 2 bases and J gave up 6 bases, with 12 bases separating them. CDR1 is SGHTA and CDR2 is FQGTGA in the germline V gene. CDR3 loop: CASSLGRFADTQYF. DNA of the CDR3: TGTGCCAGCAGCTTAGGGCGTTTTGCGGATACGCAGTATTTT. Drawing the rest from reference TRBV7-3 and TRBJ2-3, the complete variable domain is GAGVSQTPSNKVTEKGKYVELRCDPISGHTALYWYRQSLGQGPEFLIYFQGTGAADDSGLPNDRFFAVRPEGSVSTLKIQRTERGDSAVYLCASSLGRFADTQYFGPGTRLTVL.

This rearrangement joins TRBV5-5 to TRBJ2-5, with 8 bases aligning to TRBD1. Germline V gives CDR1 SGHKS, CDR2 YYEKEE (reference sequence). The V gene end was trimmed by 3 bases and the J gene end by 4 bases; junction bases not matched to a gene: 5. The CDR3 is 14 residues long. This chain's CDR3 is CASSSGQGGETQYF. DNA for the CDR3: TGTGCCAGCAGCTCAGGACAGGGAGGAGAGACCCAGTACTTC.

This clone is a singleton in its sample. The chain couples TRBV18 to TRBJ1-4; tentative D call: TRBD1 (5 bases). The CDR3 covers 16 residues. Trimming pared 9 bases from V and 0 bases from J, leaving 17 bases between. Per the germline V gene, CDR1 is KGHSH and CDR2 is LQKENI. CDR3 region: CASSTGLPATNEKLFF. The CDR3 bases are TGTGCCAGTTCTACAGGACTCCCAGCAACTAATGAAAAACTGTTTTTT.

The chain employs TRBV19 and TRBJ2-4; 8 nucleotides agree with TRBD1. V was clipped by 3 bases and J by 14 bases; unmatched bases: 9. The germline V gene has CDR1 LNHDA and CDR2 SQIVND (reference sequence). The CDR3 has 13 amino acids. CDR3 in DNA: TGTGCCAGTAGTATCGAGGGGTCGGGACAGGAGTACTTC. Translated, it gives CASSIEGSGQEYF. Filled out from reference TRBV19 and TRBJ2-4, the complete variable domain reads DGGITQSPKYLFRKEGQNVTLSCEQNLNHDAMYWYRQDPGQGLRLIYYSQIVNDFQKGDIAEGYSVSREKKESFPLTVTSAQKNPTAFYLCASSIEGSGQEYFGAGTRLSVL.

This chain connects TRBV5-1 to TRBJ2-5; either TRBD1 or TRBD2 may fit D (5 bases each). Trimming took 4 bases from V and 5 from J, leaving 18 bases between them. The germline CDR1 and CDR2 sequences are SGHRS and YFSETQ. This CDR3 has 15 amino acids. The CDR3 DNA is TGCGCCAGCAGCCTTCGGGGCCCCGGTGGGGAGACCCAGTACTTC. It codes for CASSLRGPGGETQYF. The full variable domain, with the rest looked up from reference TRBV5-1 and TRBJ2-5, is KAGVTQTPRYLIKTRGQQVTLSCSPISGHRSVSWYQQTPGQGLQFLFEYFSETQRNKGNFPGRFSGRQFSNSRSEMNVSTLELGDSALYLCASSLRGPGGETQYFGPGTRLLVL.

V gene TRBV6-2 or TRBV6-3 combines with J gene TRBJ1-2; D not certain. Trimming took 5 bases from V and 4 from J, leaving 20 bases between them. Germline CDR1 reads MNHEY; CDR2 reads SVGEGT. This CDR3 is 16 amino acids long. CDR3 sequence: CASSSRTYDLGYGYTF. DNA for the CDR3: TGTGCCAGCAGTAGTCGGACGTACGACCTCGGCTATGGCTACACCTTC.

This chain joins TRBV28 and TRBJ2-1; the match to TRBD1 covers 8 bases. The CDR3 has 16 amino acids. Per germline, CDR1 MDHEN and CDR2 SYDVKM. The V segment lost 4 bases and the J segment 4 bases; nucleotides outside the gene matches: 9. The DNA of the CDR3 is TGTGCCAGCAGTTCCACCGGGACAGGCTTATACAATGAGCAGTTCTTC. It encodes CASSSTGTGLYNEQFF.